A single sample gave rise to the 17 T cell receptor beta chains below, sequenced in a study of identical twins. TCRdb reprocessed the 5' RACE reads via MiXCR and lists one record per CDR3 protein. Of some 230,000 distinct CDR3 sequences listed, 6% to 7% were seen once; the top ten hold less than 15%. The same sample was also used in a study of T cells expressing NK-cell markers.

Sequencing was done on a sample of CD8+ T cells sorted from blood. These receptors were collected from a woman in her late teens or twenties in good health.

This clonotype has a handful of counts. The J gene is TRBJ2-7, the V gene TRBV7-8, with D possibly matching TRBD1 (6 bases). The CDR3 totals 15 residues. Looked up from germline, CDR1 is SGHVS and CDR2 is FQNEAQ. Trimming removed 4 bases at V and 2 bases at J, with 15 bases between. In nucleotides, the CDR3 is TGTGCCAGCAGCTATGGACAGCCTTTAGCCTACGAGCAGTACTTC. Amino acids: CASSYGQPLAYEQYF.

J is TRBJ1-1 and V is TRBV18, with TRBD1 identical over 7 bases. V shed 3 bases and J 4 bases; nucleotides not matched to a gene: 2. This CDR3 is built from 13 residues. CDR1 is KGHSH and CDR2 is LQKENI in the germline V gene. The CDR3 nucleotides read TGTGCCAGCTCACCCAGACAGGGCACTGAAGCTTTCTTT. As protein: CASSPRQGTEAFF.

This clonotype was observed at least ten times. The chain joins TRBV11-2 to TRBJ2-1; D unresolved. CDR3 length: 13 amino acids. Between the trimmed V and J ends, which lost 5 bases and 9 bases, there was a span of 14 bases. Germline CDR1 and CDR2: SGHAT and FQNNGV. Here the CDR3 DNA reads TGTGCCAGCAGCCCTATAATACTGGGTGAGCAGTTCTTC. This gives the protein CASSPIILGEQFF. The full variable domain, rest sourced from reference TRBV11-2 and TRBJ2-1, is EAGVAQSPRYKIIEKRQSVAFWCNPISGHATLYWYQQILGQGPKLLIQFQNNGVVDDSQLPKDRFSAERLKGVDSTLKIQPAKLEDSAVYLCASSPIILGEQFFGPGTRLTVL.

This clonotype was counted between two and nine times. This chain connects TRBV7-7 to TRBJ2-5; weak D call: TRBD1 (6 bases). The germline gives CDR1 SSHAT, CDR2 FNYEAQ (reference sequence). V lost 0 bases and J 5 bases, leaving 10 bases between the germline ends. This CDR3 has 14 residues. CDR3 region: CASSLADRRETQYF. The CDR3 DNA is TGTGCCAGCAGCTTAGCGGACAGACGGGAGACCCAGTACTTC. The full variable domain, rest sourced from reference TRBV7-7 and TRBJ2-5, is GAGVSQSPRYKVTKRGQDVTLRCDPISSHATLYWYQQALGQGPEFLTYFNYEAQPDKSGLPSDRFSAERPEGSISTLTIQRTEQRDSAMYRCASSLADRRETQYFGPGTRLLVL.

CDR3 sequence: CASSLWAGGETQYF. The CDR3 nucleotides are TGTGCCAGCAGTTTATGGGCAGGGGGGGAGACCCAGTACTTC. This rearrangement joins TRBV27 to TRBJ2-5, with D tentatively TRBD1 (7 bases). CDR3 length: 14 residues. The V end was cut by 1 base, the J end by 5 bases, with 11 bases between. Germline assignment: CDR1 MNHEY and CDR2 SMNVEV (reference sequence).

This clonotype appeared a few times. The chain links TRBV2 to TRBJ2-3, with 7 positions matching TRBD1. The CDR3 consists of 16 residues. Germline trimming cut 7 bases from V and 5 bases from J; bases unmatched to any gene: 15. Germline V CDR1 and CDR2: SNHLY, FYNNEI. The CDR3 nucleotides are TGTGCCAGCATTCCTCGGACAGGAGACAGGAAAGATACGCAGTATTTT. Protein product: CASIPRTGDRKDTQYF.

The V call is TRBV6-6, the J call TRBJ1-1; D unclear. From germline, CDR1 is MNHNY and CDR2 SVGAGI (reference sequence). V was trimmed by 9 bases and J by 1 base, leaving 12 bases between them. CDR3 length equals 13 residues. Here the CDR3 reads CASLWERNTEAFF. CDR3 bases: TGTGCCAGTCTTTGGGAGAGGAACACTGAAGCTTTCTTT.

This clonotype was detected many times. CDR3 amino acids: CASSSPVGYEQYF. The CDR3 DNA is TGTGCCAGCAGCTCCCCGGTTGGGTACGAGCAGTACTTC. V gene TRBV7-9 combines with J gene TRBJ2-7; D is undetermined. Germline CDR1 reads SEHNR; CDR2 reads FQNEAQ (reference sequence). With 4 bases removed from V and 4 bases from J, the gap between germline ends came to 11 bases. The CDR3 is 13 residues long.

The genes are TRBV12-3 or TRBV12-4 and TRBJ1-1, with TRBD1 as a possible D gene (6 bases). V lost 6 bases, J lost 5 bases, and 13 bases lay in between. CDR3 length: 13 residues. The CDR3 region is CASRRTVRTEAFF. CDR3 nucleotide sequence: TGTGCCAGCAGAAGGACAGTTCGTACTGAAGCTTTCTTT.

This clonotype showed up just a few times. The chain links TRBV10-3 to TRBJ1-4; D gene ambiguous. The CDR3 runs to 13 residues. Per the germline V gene, CDR1 is ENHRY and CDR2 is SYGVKD. Between the trimmed V and J ends, which lost 2 bases and 3 bases, there was a span of 4 bases. CDR3 amino acids: CAISERSNEKLFF. As DNA, the CDR3 is TGTGCCATCAGTGAGAGGTCTAATGAAAAACTGTTTTTT.

The rearrangement uses TRBV13 and TRBJ2-2; the D is unclear. V lost 5 bases, J lost 5 bases, and 9 bases lay in between. This CDR3 region has 13 residues. The germline gives CDR1 PRHDT, CDR2 FYEKMQ (reference sequence). The CDR3 DNA is TGTGCCAGCAGCCCCGAAGGGACCGGGGAGCTGTTTTTT. Protein sequence: CASSPEGTGELFF.

This chain uses TRBV20-1 with TRBJ2-7, with 9 bases aligning to TRBD1. This CDR3 spans 16 amino acids. V shed 5 bases and J 3 bases; nucleotides not matched to a gene: 14. The V gene's germline CDR1 is DFQATT and CDR2 SNEGSKA (reference sequence). The CDR3 DNA sequence: TGCAGTGCTCACCCGCGACGGACAGGGGACTTCTACGAGCAGTACTTC. It encodes CSAHPRRTGDFYEQYF.

This clonotype was counted between two and nine times. This chain uses TRBV27 with TRBJ2-3, with 8 bases fitting TRBD2. The V segment lost 4 bases and the J segment 11 bases; nucleotides outside the gene matches: 5. This CDR3 comprises 12 residues. Germline CDR1 and CDR2: MNHEY and SMNVEV (reference sequence). The CDR3 nucleotides read TGTGCCAGCAGTTCCCCGGGGGGGGAGCAGTATTTT. It specifies CASSSPGGEQYF.

The sample holds many counts of this clonotype. The genes are TRBV15 and TRBJ2-2; 8 bases align to TRBD1. The CDR3 spans 16 residues. In germline, CDR1 is LNHNV, CDR2 YYDKDF (reference sequence). Losses at the gene ends were 3 bases for V and 3 bases for J; bases not matched to a gene: 6. The CDR3 region has the DNA TGTGCCACCAGCAGCCGGGACAGGACTTACACCGGGGAGCTGTTTTTT. Translated: CATSSRDRTYTGELFF.

The V and J genes are TRBV15 and TRBJ1-2; D unclear. V lost 5 bases and J lost 6, with 16 bases in between. Germline V gene lookup returns CDR1 LNHNV and CDR2 YYDKDF (reference sequence). The CDR3 has 14 amino acids. CDR3 loop: CATSPGIGDDGYTF. The CDR3 DNA follows: TGTGCCACCAGCCCCGGGATTGGAGACGATGGCTACACCTTC.

The J gene is TRBJ2-7, the V gene TRBV20-1; TRBD1 matches 7 bases. V was clipped by 4 bases and J by 5 bases; unmatched bases: 2. The CDR3 sequence is 11 residues long. CDR1 is DFQATT and CDR2 is SNEGSKA in the germline V gene (reference sequence). This chain's CDR3 is CSANRGHEQYF. DNA of the CDR3: TGCAGTGCTAACAGGGGCCACGAGCAGTACTTC.

This chain links TRBV29-1 with TRBJ2-1; 7 bases are shared with TRBD2. CDR1 is SQVTM and CDR2 is ANQGSEA in the germline V gene. This CDR3 is 12 amino acids long. Trimming removed 7 bases from V and 10 bases from J; junction bases left unmatched: 10. The CDR3 loop is CSGTGLGGEQFF. The DNA for the CDR3 is TGCAGCGGGACGGGTTTGGGGGGGGAGCAGTTCTTC.